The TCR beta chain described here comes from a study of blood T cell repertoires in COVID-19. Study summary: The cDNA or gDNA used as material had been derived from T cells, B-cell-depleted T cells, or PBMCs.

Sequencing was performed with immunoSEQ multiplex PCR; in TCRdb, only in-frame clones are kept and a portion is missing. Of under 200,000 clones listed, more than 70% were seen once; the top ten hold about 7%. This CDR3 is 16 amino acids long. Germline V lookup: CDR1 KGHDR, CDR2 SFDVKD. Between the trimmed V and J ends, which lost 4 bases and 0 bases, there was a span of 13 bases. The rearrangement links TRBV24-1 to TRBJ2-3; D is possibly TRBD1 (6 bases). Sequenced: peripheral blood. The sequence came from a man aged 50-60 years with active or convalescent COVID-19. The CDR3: CATSETGTSSTDTQYF. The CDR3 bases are TGTGCCACCAGTGAAACCGGGACATCGAGCACAGATACGCAGTATTTT.